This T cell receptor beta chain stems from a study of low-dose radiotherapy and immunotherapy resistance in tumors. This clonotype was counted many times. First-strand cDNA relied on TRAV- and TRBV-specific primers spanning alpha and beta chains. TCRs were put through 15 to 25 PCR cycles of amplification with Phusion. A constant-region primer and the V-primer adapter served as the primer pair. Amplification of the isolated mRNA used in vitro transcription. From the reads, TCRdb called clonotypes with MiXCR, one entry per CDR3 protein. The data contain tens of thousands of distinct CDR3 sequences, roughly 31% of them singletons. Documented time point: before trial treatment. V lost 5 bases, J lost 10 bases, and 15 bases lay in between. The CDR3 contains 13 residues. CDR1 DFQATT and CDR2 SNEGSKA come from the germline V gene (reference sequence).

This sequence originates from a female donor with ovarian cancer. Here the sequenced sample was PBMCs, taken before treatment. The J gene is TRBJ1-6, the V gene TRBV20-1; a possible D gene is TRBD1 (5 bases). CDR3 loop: CSALRDSKSPLHF. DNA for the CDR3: TGCAGTGCTTTAAGGGACTCCAAGTCACCCCTCCACTTT.